These 30 T cell receptor beta chains were all obtained from the same sample, sequenced in a study of response to subunit inactivated influenza vaccine. TCRdb analysed the RT-PCR reads with MiXCR anew, one entry per CDR3 protein. The top ten clones hold approximately 14% of a sample with approximately 500,000 distinct CDR3 sequences, about an eighth of them seen once. Source: PBMCs from blood, taken 40 to 50 days after vaccination. The receptors stem from a man in his forties or fifties who received an inactivated influenza vaccine.

The V gene is TRBV10-3, the J gene TRBJ2-7; 8 bases are a match to TRBD2. Trimming took 0 bases from V and 3 from J; bases not matched to a gene: 4. CDR3 size: 15 residues. Germline V CDR1 and CDR2: ENHRY, SYGVKD. The CDR3 is CAISESPAGGYEQYF. The CDR3, as DNA: TGTGCCATCAGTGAGTCGCCGGCGGGGGGCTACGAGCAGTACTTC.

The table lists this clonotype with many counts. This rearrangement joins TRBV5-1 to TRBJ2-1; D might be TRBD1 (6 bases). The V end was cut by 3 bases, the J end by 0 bases, with 19 bases between. This CDR3 is built from 18 residues. The germline gives CDR1 SGHRS, CDR2 YFSETQ. This CDR3 is CASSSRPGTQSSYNEQFF. The CDR3 DNA reads TGCGCCAGCAGCTCACGTCCCGGGACACAAAGCTCCTACAATGAGCAGTTCTTC. Variable domain in full (rest from reference TRBV5-1 and TRBJ2-1): KAGVTQTPRYLIKTRGQQVTLSCSPISGHRSVSWYQQTPGQGLQFLFEYFSETQRNKGNFPGRFSGRQFSNSRSEMNVSTLELGDSALYLCASSSRPGTQSSYNEQFFGPGTRLTVL.

In its sample, this clonotype was seen a few times. The genes are TRBV4-3 and TRBJ2-5; unclear D gene. Trimming shortened V by 0 bases and J by 3 bases, and 11 bases separated the two germline ends. CDR1 and CDR2 from the germline V gene are LGHNA and YSLEER. The CDR3 loop spans 15 amino acids. In DNA, the CDR3 is TGCGCCAGCAGCCAAGATATGATGGTCGAAGAGACCCAGTACTTC. Translated: CASSQDMMVEETQYF.

CDR3 amino acids: CASSPPPLVGTGETQYF. CDR3 in DNA: TGTGCCAGCTCACCACCGCCTTTGGTGGGGACAGGGGAGACCCAGTACTTC. This sequence joins TRBV18 and TRBJ2-5; 9 positions match TRBD1. With 0 bases clipped from V and 5 bases from J, the junction kept 10 bases outside the gene matches. Per the germline V gene, CDR1 is KGHSH and CDR2 is LQKENI. This CDR3 has 17 amino acids.

This clonotype was counted only a few times. The V call is TRBV19, the J call TRBJ1-1; D call uncertain. This CDR3 is 16 amino acids long. V was cut by 0 bases and J by 0 bases, with 11 bases left in between. Germline assignment: CDR1 LNHDA and CDR2 SQIVND (reference sequence). CDR3 amino acids: CASSIDPGTMNTEAFF. For the CDR3, the DNA is TGTGCCAGTAGTATAGACCCGGGAACCATGAACACTGAAGCTTTCTTT.

At least ten counts were recorded for this clonotype. CDR3 loop: CASSLLATNTGELFF. The CDR3 DNA sequence: TGTGCCAGCAGTTTACTAGCGACGAACACCGGGGAGCTGTTTTTT. V gene TRBV12-3 or TRBV12-4 combines with J gene TRBJ2-2; possibly TRBD2 for D (6 bases). The CDR3 totals 15 residues. The V gene lost 2 bases and the J gene lost 0 bases, with 7 bases spanning the gap.

V and J are TRBV6-5 and TRBJ1-1; D gene uncertain. Germline CDR1 and CDR2: MNHEY and SVGAGI. There are 14 residues in the CDR3. V lost 2 bases to trimming and J lost 4 bases, with 11 bases between them. CDR3 sequence (DNA): TGTGCCAGCAGTTACATGGGTCTGAGCACTGAAGCTTTCTTT. Translating it yields CASSYMGLSTEAFF.

The chain recombines TRBV3-1 with TRBJ2-4; the D gene is possibly TRBD2 (5 bases). The germline gives CDR1 LGHDT, CDR2 YNNKEL (reference sequence). Trimming left V 1 base short and J 7 bases short, with 11 bases between. This CDR3 contains 14 residues. Here the CDR3 DNA reads TGTGCCAGCAGCCAAGGCTCAAGAGGGAACATTCAGTACTTC. Translation gives CASSQGSRGNIQYF. Filled out from reference TRBV3-1 and TRBJ2-4, the complete variable domain reads DTAVSQTPKYLVTQMGNDKSIKCEQNLGHDTMYWYKQDSKKFLKIMFSYNNKELIINETVPNRFSPKSPDKAHLNLHINSLELGDSAVYFCASSQGSRGNIQYFGAGTRLSVL.

This rearrangement joins TRBV10-3 to TRBJ2-7, with TRBD1 identical over 12 bases. The length of the CDR3 is 15 residues. Germline CDR1 is ENHRY and CDR2 is SYGVKD. V lost 7 bases to trimming and J lost 4 bases; unmatched junction nucleotides: 8. The CDR3: CAIKPGQGANYEQYF. CDR3 sequence (DNA): TGTGCCATCAAGCCGGGACAGGGGGCGAATTACGAGCAGTACTTC.

This clonotype was observed at least ten times. The rearrangement joins TRBV20-1 to TRBJ2-2, with 8 bases lining up with TRBD2. There are 15 residues in the CDR3. The trim removed 3 bases at V and 6 bases at J, leaving 9 bases unmatched. Germline CDR1 reads DFQATT; CDR2 reads SNEGSKA (reference sequence). The CDR3 protein is CSASRRGRPPGELFF. The CDR3 DNA reads as TGCAGTGCTAGTAGGCGCGGGAGGCCCCCCGGGGAGCTGTTTTTT.

This clonotype was detected only a few times. The gene calls are TRBV6-5 and TRBJ2-5; D not resolved. The germline CDR1 and CDR2 sequences are MNHEY and SVGAGI. The CDR3 has 13 amino acids. Deletions cut 2 bases from V and 4 bases from J, with 8 bases between. This CDR3 is CASSYVVGETQYF. The CDR3, as DNA: TGTGCCAGCAGTTACGTGGTGGGAGAGACCCAGTACTTC.

This clonotype was found many times. The V and J genes are TRBV20-1 and TRBJ2-2, with D maybe TRBD2 (5 bases). The germline gives CDR1 DFQATT, CDR2 SNEGSKA (reference sequence). This CDR3 comprises 13 residues. CDR3 DNA: TGCAGCGCACTTGAGGGAAACACCGGGGAGCTGTTTTTT. This sequence encodes CSALEGNTGELFF.

This sequence joins TRBV9 and TRBJ1-2; 7 bases fit TRBD1. Germline V gene data show CDR1 as SGDLS and CDR2 as YYNGEE. The V and J ends lost 3 bases and 5 bases, in that order; junction bases with no gene match: 10. This CDR3 is built from 15 residues. The CDR3 nucleotides read TGTGCCAGCAGCGCAGGAGACAGGGCTGATTATGGCTACACCTTC. Translating it yields CASSAGDRADYGYTF.

This clonotype was counted a few times. The V call is TRBV28, the J call TRBJ2-6; 9 nucleotides agree with TRBD1. V trimming: 4 bases; J trimming: 2 bases; junction bases outside the gene matches: 12. The CDR3 length is 19 residues. Germline values: CDR1 MDHEN, CDR2 SYDVKM. The CDR3 sequence: CASSSIGQGSLAGANVLTF. DNA for the CDR3: TGTGCCAGCAGTTCCATCGGACAGGGGAGTTTGGCTGGGGCCAACGTCCTGACTTTC.

The chain combines TRBV5-6 with TRBJ1-1, with D unresolved. The V and J ends lost 4 bases and 1 base respectively, with 20 bases between them. The CDR3 loop spans 17 amino acids. Germline lookup yields CDR1 SGHDT and CDR2 YYEEEE. This chain's CDR3 is CASSPSRPWTRNTEAFF. CDR3 DNA sequence: TGTGCCAGCAGCCCCTCCCGCCCGTGGACCCGGAACACTGAAGCTTTCTTT.

In this sample, this clonotype turned up a few times. This rearrangement joins TRBV9 to TRBJ2-1, with D maybe TRBD1 (6 bases). In germline, CDR1 is SGDLS, CDR2 YYNGEE. This CDR3 is 13 amino acids long. V shed 3 bases and J shed 9 bases, with 13 bases lying between them. The CDR3 bases are TGTGCCAGCAGCGCCTCACTAGGGGGTGAGCAGTTCTTC. As protein: CASSASLGGEQFF.

There are a few counts of this clonotype. The J gene is TRBJ2-5, the V gene TRBV13, with D uncertain. There are 13 residues in the CDR3. V was cut by 1 base and J by 9 bases, with 12 bases left in between. Germline V CDR1 and CDR2: PRHDT, FYEKMQ (reference sequence). CDR3 loop: CASSLEGTLPQYF. CDR3 sequence (DNA): TGTGCCAGCAGCTTAGAGGGAACCCTGCCCCAGTACTTC.

This clonotype came up many times. V and J are TRBV10-2 and TRBJ1-3; the D gene is possibly TRBD1 (5 bases). V was cut by 6 bases and J by 4 bases, with 13 bases left in between. Germline V gene sequence: CDR1 WSHSY, CDR2 SAAADI. The length of the CDR3 is 14 residues. The CDR3 protein is CASSPDSQGNTIYF. The CDR3 nucleotides read TGCGCCAGCAGCCCCGACAGCCAGGGAAACACCATATATTTT.

This clonotype was seen a handful of times. The chain employs TRBV29-1 and TRBJ2-3; perhaps TRBD1 as D (6 bases). V was pared by 3 bases and J by 2 bases, with 9 bases between. Germline assignment: CDR1 SQVTM and CDR2 ANQGSEA. CDR3 length equals 13 residues. The CDR3 DNA is TGCAGCGTTGACAGGGGCCACACAGATACGCAGTATTTT. This encodes CSVDRGHTDTQYF.

This clonotype was found many times. The V and J genes are TRBV20-1 and TRBJ2-3, with D possibly TRBD2 on 5 matching bases. The CDR3 has 15 amino acids. The V gene lost 1 base and the J gene lost 3 bases, with 14 bases spanning the gap. Germline V gene lookup returns CDR1 DFQATT and CDR2 SNEGSKA (reference sequence). The CDR3 DNA reads TGCAGTGCTAGAGTGATCCTAGCCCCGACAGATACGCAGTATTTT. Translating it yields CSARVILAPTDTQYF.

Here the CDR3 reads CASSELVSYEQYF. The CDR3 coding sequence is TGTGCCAGCAGTGAACTTGTCAGCTACGAGCAGTACTTC. This sequence joins TRBV2 and TRBJ2-7; no firm D call. Deletions cut 2 bases from V and 3 bases from J, with 8 bases between. The CDR3 extends over 13 amino acids. Germline assignment: CDR1 SNHLY and CDR2 FYNNEI.

This clonotype was seen only a few times. The rearrangement links TRBV14 to TRBJ2-7, with 10 bases that match TRBD2. This CDR3 comprises 17 residues. The germline V gene has CDR1 SGHDN and CDR2 FVKESK. After removal of 2 bases from V and 9 bases from J, the junction contained 16 bases not matched to a gene. CDR3 loop: CASSQQFRLAGEFGQYF. CDR3 coding DNA: TGTGCCAGCAGCCAACAGTTTCGCCTAGCGGGGGAGTTCGGGCAGTACTTC.

J is TRBJ1-2 and V is TRBV20-1; D uncertain. Germline assignment: CDR1 DFQATT and CDR2 SNEGSKA (reference sequence). V lost 4 bases, J lost 0 bases, and 12 bases lay in between. This CDR3 region has 14 residues. Here the CDR3 DNA reads TGCAGTGCTACTCTGAACAGAGCTAACTATGGCTACACCTTC. It specifies CSATLNRANYGYTF.

This rearrangement joins TRBV6-4 to TRBJ2-1; TRBD1 might be the D (5 bases). Germline V CDR1 and CDR2: MRHNA, SNTAGT. The CDR3 has 14 amino acids. Trimming removed 9 bases from V and 5 bases from J, with 17 bases in between. CDR3 sequence reads: CASRDSPQHNEQFF. The CDR3 nucleotides read TGTGCCAGTAGAGACAGCCCACAACACAATGAGCAGTTCTTC.

This clonotype was counted only a few times. The gene calls are TRBV20-1 and TRBJ1-2, with D tentatively TRBD1 (5 bases). Trimming left V 3 bases short and J 8 bases short, with 10 bases between. CDR3 length: 11 residues. The germline gives CDR1 DFQATT, CDR2 SNEGSKA (reference sequence). The CDR3 DNA is TGCAGTGCTAGGGAGGGACGCGGCTACACCTTC. Translated: CSAREGRGYTF.

The rearrangement links TRBV7-3 to TRBJ1-2; D may be TRBD1 (5 bases). Germline V lookup: CDR1 SGHTA, CDR2 FQGTGA. Trimming stripped 1 base from V and 6 bases from J, with 9 bases between. The CDR3 is 13 amino acids. The CDR3 coding sequence is TGTGCCAGCAGCTTAAGCAGGGAAGATGGCTACACCTTC. Protein product: CASSLSREDGYTF.

This clonotype was picked up a small number of times. V gene TRBV10-2 combines with J gene TRBJ1-1, with a possible D match to TRBD1 (5 bases). The CDR3 runs to 12 residues. V was shortened by 9 bases and J by 6 bases, with 14 bases between the two germline ends. Germline lookup yields CDR1 WSHSY and CDR2 SAAADI. The CDR3 protein is CARQNKQAEAFF. The CDR3 DNA reads TGCGCCAGACAAAATAAACAGGCTGAAGCTTTCTTT.

This chain joins TRBV5-1 and TRBJ2-7; 12 bases fit TRBD1. V dropped 0 bases and J dropped 7; count of bases not matched to a gene: 8. This CDR3 contains 16 residues. Looked up from germline, CDR1 is SGHRS and CDR2 is YFSETQ. CDR3 coding DNA: TGCGCCAGCAGCTTGGCCGGGACAGGGGGCTTCAGGGAGCAGTACTTC. Translating it yields CASSLAGTGGFREQYF.

V usage is TRBV10-3 and J usage is TRBJ1-1, with D uncertain. The germline V gene has CDR1 ENHRY and CDR2 SYGVKD. The CDR3 consists of 13 residues. The V end was cut by 10 bases, the J end by 1 base, with 13 bases between. The CDR3 here is CATTTDRNTEAFF. The CDR3 region has the DNA TGTGCCACAACGACGGACCGGAACACTGAAGCTTTCTTT.

This chain links TRBV7-6 with TRBJ2-3; the D call may be TRBD1 or TRBD2 (6 bases each). The CDR3 runs to 17 residues. Between the trimmed V and J ends, which lost 1 base and 4 bases, there was a span of 18 bases. CDR1 and CDR2 from the germline V gene are SGHVS and FNYEAQ. CDR3 sequence: CASSLDVASEGADTQYF. In DNA form, the CDR3 reads TGTGCCAGCAGCTTAGACGTGGCTAGCGAGGGGGCAGATACGCAGTATTTT.